The 13 T cell receptor beta chains presented below share a single source sample, sequenced in a study of a mutant IDH1 vaccine in newly diagnosed glioma. Assay: immunoSEQ multiplex PCR; the TCRdb copy retains only in-frame clones and omits some. This sample has about 70,000 clones, with about 86% found just once. The time point denotes: baseline, week 1 (first vaccination visit). The sample's treatment: pre-vaccination baseline after standard-of-care therapy. The sample consisted of peripheral blood mononuclear cells (PBMCs), taken from a glioma patient treated with radiotherapy, temozolomide or both. The receptors originated from a woman between 18 and 30 years old with glioma. Some clones in this sample may be carry-over from other donors' samples.

J is TRBJ2-7 and V is TRBV7-9; no reliable D call. V lost 1 base and J 2 bases, leaving 6 bases between the germline ends. Germline V lookup: CDR1 SEHNR, CDR2 FQNEAQ (reference sequence). CDR3 length: 13 residues. As DNA, the CDR3 is TGTGCCAGCAGCTTAGTGGGCACCTACGAGCAGTACTTC. This codes for CASSLVGTYEQYF.

The chain joins TRBV29-1 to TRBJ1-2, with unresolved D. V lost 5 bases and J 3 bases, leaving 16 bases between the germline ends. Germline V gene lookup returns CDR1 SQVTM and CDR2 ANQGSEA. The CDR3 is 14 amino acids. CDR3 in DNA: TGCAGCGTTAAAGTTCCGCGGCCTGACTATGGCTACACCTTC. Translating gives CSVKVPRPDYGYTF. Based on the CDR3 plus reference TRBV29-1 and TRBJ1-2, the full variable domain is SAVISQKPSRDICQRGTSLTIQCQVDSQVTMMFWYRQQPGQSLTLIATANQGSEATYESGFVIDKFPISRPNLTFSTLTVSNMSPEDSSIYLCSVKVPRPDYGYTFGSGTRLTVV.

This sequence joins TRBV29-1 and TRBJ1-1; D unclear. Between the trimmed V and J ends, which lost 6 bases and 1 base, there was a span of 15 bases. The germline CDR1 and CDR2 sequences are SQVTM and ANQGSEA. The CDR3 length is 14 residues. In DNA, the CDR3 is TGCAGCGTGGAGGTAAGGGCAAAGAACACTGAAGCTTTCTTT. Protein product: CSVEVRAKNTEAFF.

The V gene is TRBV7-9, the J gene TRBJ2-7; TRBD2 is a possible D gene (5 bases). Germline CDR1 SEHNR, CDR2 FQNEAQ (reference sequence). The CDR3 loop spans 13 amino acids. Trimming pared 5 bases from V and 7 bases from J, leaving 15 bases between. The CDR3 protein is CASSQDFEVEQYF. The CDR3 bases are TGTGCCAGCAGCCAGGACTTCGAGGTAGAGCAGTACTTC. The variable domain in full, completed from reference TRBV7-9 and TRBJ2-7, reads DTGVSQNPRHKITKRGQNVTFRCDPISEHNRLYWYRQTLGQGPEFLTYFQNEAQLEKSRLLSDRFSAERPKGSFSTLEIQRTEQGDSAMYLCASSQDFEVEQYFGPGTRLTVT.

V gene TRBV27 combines with J gene TRBJ1-5; no clear D. V was clipped by 2 bases and J by 2 bases, with 4 bases between them. The germline gives CDR1 MNHEY, CDR2 SMNVEV (reference sequence). This CDR3 spans 13 amino acids. The CDR3 spells CASSLKGNQPQHF. CDR3 DNA: TGTGCCAGCAGTTTAAAGGGCAATCAGCCCCAGCATTTT.

The chain carries TRBV19 and TRBJ2-7; D might be TRBD2 (5 bases). The V end lost 6 bases, the J end lost 0 bases, and 15 bases lay between the germline ends. CDR1 and CDR2 from the germline V gene are LNHDA and SQIVND (reference sequence). The CDR3 covers 15 residues. The CDR3 DNA sequence: TGTGCCAGTAGGAATCCGGGCCGGGGCTCCTACGAGCAGTACTTC. This gives the protein CASRNPGRGSYEQYF.

The chain joins TRBV21-1 to TRBJ2-1; the listed D gene, TRBD2, was not tested against the DNA. TRBV21-1 is termed a pseudogene. This CDR3 has 13 amino acids. This CDR3 reads CASSKKGSHEQFF. The CDR3 coding sequence is TGTGCCAGCAGCAAAAAAGGGAGCCATGAGCAGTTCTTC.

The rearrangement joins TRBV27 to TRBJ1-1; D is ambiguous. V lost 3 bases to trimming and J lost 4 bases, with 6 bases between them. The CDR3 loop spans 12 amino acids. Germline lookup yields CDR1 MNHEY and CDR2 SMNVEV (reference sequence). The CDR3 sequence: CASSLRGTEAFF. CDR3 nucleotide sequence: TGTGCCAGCAGTTTGCGGGGCACTGAAGCTTTCTTT.

The chain joins TRBV6-4 to TRBJ2-2, with TRBD2 matching over 7 bases. Trimming cost V 0 bases and J 2 bases; bases outside gene matches: 3. Germline loops: CDR1 MRHNA, CDR2 SNTAGT. The CDR3 is 16 residues long. CDR3 protein: CASSDSPSGNTGELFF. CDR3 DNA sequence: TGTGCCAGCAGTGACTCGCCTAGCGGTAACACCGGGGAGCTGTTTTTT.

The J gene is TRBJ2-3, the V gene TRBV19, with 7 nucleotides matching TRBD2. V dropped 5 bases and J dropped 2; count of bases not matched to a gene: 7. CDR1 and CDR2 from the germline V gene are LNHDA and SQIVND (reference sequence). The CDR3 has 15 amino acids. The CDR3: CASSVRAGNTDTQYF. CDR3 DNA sequence: TGTGCCAGTAGTGTACGAGCGGGGAACACAGATACGCAGTATTTT.

This rearrangement joins TRBV19 to TRBJ1-1; D is uncertain. CDR3 length: 15 residues. Trimming removed 4 bases at V and 2 bases at J, with 14 bases between. Looked up from germline, CDR1 is LNHDA and CDR2 is SQIVND (reference sequence). For the CDR3, the DNA is TGTGCCAGTAGTAAGATCGGGCTGGGTAACACTGAAGCTTTCTTT. The encoded protein is CASSKIGLGNTEAFF.

The chain combines TRBV10-3 with TRBJ1-4; weak D call: TRBD1 (6 bases). This CDR3 region has 17 residues. Germline values: CDR1 ENHRY, CDR2 SYGVKD. V was trimmed by 3 bases and J by 3 bases, leaving 17 bases between them. CDR3 sequence reads: CAISESQGRGANEKLFF. In nucleotides, the CDR3 is TGTGCCATCAGTGAATCCCAGGGGAGGGGAGCTAATGAAAAACTGTTTTTT.

The rearrangement joins TRBV4-3 to TRBJ2-1, with TRBD2 matching over 9 bases. The CDR3 loop spans 15 amino acids. J was trimmed by 6 bases and V by 1 base; bases with no gene match: 4. Per the germline V gene, CDR1 is LGHNA and CDR2 is YSLEER. The CDR3: CASSQVGGGANEQFF. The CDR3 nucleotides read TGCGCCAGCAGCCAAGTGGGCGGGGGGGCCAATGAGCAGTTCTTC.